The rows below give T cell receptor beta chains drawn from one sample of a study of cytomegalovirus exposure and HLA in healthy donors. Sequenced by immunoSEQ multiplex PCR; TCRdb stores in-frame clones only, minus some. The top ten clones hold around 0.9% of a sample with fewer than 200,000 clones, roughly 96% of them seen once. Source material: PBMCs. Receptors were obtained from a woman aged 18-30 years in good health and CMV-seronegative. The CDR3 runs from the conserved cysteine through the conserved F or W. The order of the fields is D gene, J gene, V gene, CDR3 protein, CDR3 DNA. A D gene is named only where the DNA matches it firmly.

D gene: TRBD1; J gene: TRBJ1-1; V gene: TRBV7-3; CDR3 protein: CASSQGGNTEAFF; CDR3 DNA: TGTGCCAGCAGCCAGGGGGGGAACACTGAAGCTTTCTTT
D gene: TRBD2; J gene: TRBJ2-1; V gene: TRBV4-3; CDR3 protein: CASSQDASGVGGEQFF; CDR3 DNA: TGCGCCAGCAGCCAAGATGCTAGCGGGGTTGGGGGTGAGCAGTTCTTC
D gene: TRBD1; J gene: TRBJ1-5; V gene: TRBV9; CDR3 protein: CASSVDGIEPGQSYSNQPQHF; CDR3 DNA: TGTGCCAGCAGCGTAGACGGGATTGAACCGGGACAGAGTTATAGCAATCAGCCCCAGCATTTT
D gene: .; J gene: TRBJ2-1; V gene: TRBV19; CDR3 protein: CASSPTRNEQFF; CDR3 DNA: TGTGCCAGTAGTCCCACTCGCAATGAGCAGTTCTTC
D gene: .; J gene: TRBJ1-2; V gene: TRBV7-2; CDR3 protein: CASSPEGDYGYTF; CDR3 DNA: TGTGCCAGCAGCCCCGAAGGGGACTATGGCTACACCTTC
D gene: TRBD1; J gene: TRBJ1-6; V gene: TRBV6-1; CDR3 protein: CASRSGTGNSPLHF; CDR3 DNA: TGTGCCAGCAGATCCGGGACAGGGAATTCACCCCTCCACTTT
D gene: .; J gene: TRBJ1-1; V gene: TRBV9; CDR3 protein: CASSVGEGSYTEAFF; CDR3 DNA: TGTGCCAGCAGCGTCGGCGAGGGATCTTACACTGAAGCTTTCTTT
D gene: .; J gene: TRBJ1-2; V gene: TRBV2; CDR3 protein: CASSESGLLAYGYTF; CDR3 DNA: TGTGCCAGCAGTGAATCGGGACTTTTAGCGTATGGCTACACCTTC
D gene: .; J gene: TRBJ2-3; V gene: TRBV25-1; CDR3 protein: CASREDFADTQYF; CDR3 DNA: TGTGCCAGCAGAGAGGACTTCGCGGATACGCAGTATTTT
D gene: TRBD2; J gene: TRBJ2-7; V gene: TRBV4-3; CDR3 protein: CASSQEAGSYEQYF; CDR3 DNA: TGCGCCAGCAGCCAAGAAGCGGGGTCCTACGAGCAGTACTTC
D gene: TRBD2; J gene: TRBJ2-3; V gene: TRBV9; CDR3 protein: CASSERGGLAGASTDTQYF; CDR3 DNA: TGTGCCAGCAGCGAGAGGGGTGGGCTAGCGGGGGCGAGCACAGATACGCAGTATTTT
D gene: TRBD1; J gene: TRBJ2-1; V gene: TRBV7-9; CDR3 protein: CASSFSDRGGNEQFF; CDR3 DNA: TGTGCCAGCAGCTTCAGCGACAGGGGAGGCAATGAGCAGTTCTTC
D gene: TRBD1; J gene: TRBJ1-2; V gene: TRBV6-5; CDR3 protein: CASSQGTGQYGYTF; CDR3 DNA: TGTGCCAGCAGCCAGGGGACAGGACAATATGGCTACACCTTC